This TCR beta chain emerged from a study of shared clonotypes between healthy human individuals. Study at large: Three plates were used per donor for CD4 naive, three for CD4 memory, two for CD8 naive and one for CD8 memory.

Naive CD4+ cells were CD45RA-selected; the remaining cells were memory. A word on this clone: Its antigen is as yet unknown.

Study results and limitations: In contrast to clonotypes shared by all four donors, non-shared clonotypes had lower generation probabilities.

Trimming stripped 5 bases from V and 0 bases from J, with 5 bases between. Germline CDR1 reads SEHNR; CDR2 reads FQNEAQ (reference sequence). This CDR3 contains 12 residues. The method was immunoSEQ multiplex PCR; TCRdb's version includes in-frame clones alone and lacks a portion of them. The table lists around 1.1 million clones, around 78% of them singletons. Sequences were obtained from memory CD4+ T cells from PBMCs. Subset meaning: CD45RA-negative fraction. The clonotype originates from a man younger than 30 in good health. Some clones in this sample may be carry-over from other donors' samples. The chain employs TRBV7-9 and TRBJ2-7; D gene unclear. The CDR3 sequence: CASSAASYEQYF. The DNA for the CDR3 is TGTGCCAGCAGCGCCGCCTCCTACGAGCAGTACTTC.